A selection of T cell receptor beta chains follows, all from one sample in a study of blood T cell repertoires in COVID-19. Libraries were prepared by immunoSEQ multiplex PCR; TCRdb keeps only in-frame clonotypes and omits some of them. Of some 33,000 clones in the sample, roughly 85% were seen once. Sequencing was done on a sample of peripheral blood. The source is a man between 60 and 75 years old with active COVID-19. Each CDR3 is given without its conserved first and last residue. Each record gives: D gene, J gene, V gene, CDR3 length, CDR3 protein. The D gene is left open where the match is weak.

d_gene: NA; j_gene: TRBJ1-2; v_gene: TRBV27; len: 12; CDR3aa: ASSLSSGDYGYT
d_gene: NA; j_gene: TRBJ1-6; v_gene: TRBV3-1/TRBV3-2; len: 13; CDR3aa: ASSQDGQYNSPLH
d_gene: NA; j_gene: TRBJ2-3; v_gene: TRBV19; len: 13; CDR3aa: ASSIGGGRTDTQY
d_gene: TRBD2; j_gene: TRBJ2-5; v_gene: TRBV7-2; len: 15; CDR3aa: ASSLIGTSGSRETQY
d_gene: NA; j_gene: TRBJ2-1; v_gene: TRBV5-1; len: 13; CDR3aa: ASTLLVDEGGEQF
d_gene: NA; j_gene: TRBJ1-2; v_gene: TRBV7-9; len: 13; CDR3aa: ASSQDLGPNYGYT
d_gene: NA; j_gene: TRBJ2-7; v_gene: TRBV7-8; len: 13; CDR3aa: ASSLVEGSSYEQY
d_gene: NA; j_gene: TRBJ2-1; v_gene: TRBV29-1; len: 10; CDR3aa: SGGNGDNEQF
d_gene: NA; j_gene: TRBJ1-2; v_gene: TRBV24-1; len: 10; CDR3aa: ATSDYTYGYT
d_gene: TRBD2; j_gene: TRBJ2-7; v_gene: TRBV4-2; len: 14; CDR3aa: ASSQLSTSGPYEQY
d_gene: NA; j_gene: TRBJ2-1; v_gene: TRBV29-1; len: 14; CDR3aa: SVEDVQGRRGDEQF
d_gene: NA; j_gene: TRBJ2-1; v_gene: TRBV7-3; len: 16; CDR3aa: ASSLGSPAGRYGVEQF
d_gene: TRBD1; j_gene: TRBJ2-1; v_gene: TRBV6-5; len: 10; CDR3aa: ASSFRQGEQF
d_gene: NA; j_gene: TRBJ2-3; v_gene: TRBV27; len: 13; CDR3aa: ASSWGPYGVDTQY
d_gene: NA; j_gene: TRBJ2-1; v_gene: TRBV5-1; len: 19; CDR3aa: ASSPTGASEIRMFDYNEQF
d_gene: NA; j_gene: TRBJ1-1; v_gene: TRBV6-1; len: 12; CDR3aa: ASSERTRATEAF
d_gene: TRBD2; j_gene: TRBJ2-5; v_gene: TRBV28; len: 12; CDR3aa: ASSGSFWSEAQY
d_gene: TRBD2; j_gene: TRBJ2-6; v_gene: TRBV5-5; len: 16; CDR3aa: ASSLELAGTPGANVLT
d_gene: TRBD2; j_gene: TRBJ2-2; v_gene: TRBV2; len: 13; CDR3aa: ASIQLAGSTGELF
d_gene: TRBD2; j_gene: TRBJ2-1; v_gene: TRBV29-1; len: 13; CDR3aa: SVEGGASGLNEQF
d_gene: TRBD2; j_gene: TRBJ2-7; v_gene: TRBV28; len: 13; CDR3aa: ASSFRLAGDHEQY
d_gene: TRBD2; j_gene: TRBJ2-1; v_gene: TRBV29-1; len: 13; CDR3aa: SAPRTAGGYNEQF
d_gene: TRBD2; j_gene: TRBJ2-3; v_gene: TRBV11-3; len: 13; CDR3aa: ASSLFSGSTDTQY
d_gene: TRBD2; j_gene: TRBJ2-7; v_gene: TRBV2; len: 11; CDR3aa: ASSGLAAYEQY
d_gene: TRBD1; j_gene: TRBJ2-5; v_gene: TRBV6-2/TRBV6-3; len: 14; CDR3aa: ASSYSTTGGQETQY
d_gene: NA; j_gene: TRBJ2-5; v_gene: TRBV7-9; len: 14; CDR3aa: ASSLGLPGFQETQY
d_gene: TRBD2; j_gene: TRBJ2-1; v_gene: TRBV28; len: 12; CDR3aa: ASGTSGRANEQF
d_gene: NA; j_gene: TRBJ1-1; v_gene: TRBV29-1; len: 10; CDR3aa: SVVYSHTEAF
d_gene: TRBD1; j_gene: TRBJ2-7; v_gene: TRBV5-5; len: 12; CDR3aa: ASSFSQGVNEQY
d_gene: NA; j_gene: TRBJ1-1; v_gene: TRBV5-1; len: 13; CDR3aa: ASSPGPWGDTEAF
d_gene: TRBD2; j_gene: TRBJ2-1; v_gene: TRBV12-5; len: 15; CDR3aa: ASGLVGWREGYNEQF
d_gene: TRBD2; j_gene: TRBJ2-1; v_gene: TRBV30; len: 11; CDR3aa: AWNQLAGNEQF
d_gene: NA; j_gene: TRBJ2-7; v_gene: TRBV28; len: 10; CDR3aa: ASSLAGYEQY
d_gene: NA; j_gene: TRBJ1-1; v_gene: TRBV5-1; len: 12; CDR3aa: ASKLGSGGTEAF
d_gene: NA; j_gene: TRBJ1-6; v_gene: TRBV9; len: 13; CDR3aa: ASSSGGGLNSPLH
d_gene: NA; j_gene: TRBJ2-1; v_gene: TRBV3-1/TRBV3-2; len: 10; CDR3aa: ASSQVGHEQF
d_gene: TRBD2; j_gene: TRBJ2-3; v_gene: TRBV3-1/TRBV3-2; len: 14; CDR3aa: ASSDPAGEVIDTQY